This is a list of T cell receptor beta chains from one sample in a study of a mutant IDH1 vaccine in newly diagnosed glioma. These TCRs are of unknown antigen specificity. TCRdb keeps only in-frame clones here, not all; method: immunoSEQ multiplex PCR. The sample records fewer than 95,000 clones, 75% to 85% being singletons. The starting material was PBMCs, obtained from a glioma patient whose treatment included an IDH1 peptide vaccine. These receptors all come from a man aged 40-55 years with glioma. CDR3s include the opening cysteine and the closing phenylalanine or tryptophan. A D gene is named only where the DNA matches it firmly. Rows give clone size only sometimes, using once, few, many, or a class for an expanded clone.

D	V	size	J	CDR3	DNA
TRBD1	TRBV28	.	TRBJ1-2	CASSPGQGAPGYTF	TGTGCCAGCAGTCCAGGACAGGGGGCGCCTGGCTACACCTTC
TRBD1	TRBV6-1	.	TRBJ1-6	CASSATTGGDSPLHF	TGTGCCAGCAGCGCGACAACAGGGGGCGATTCACCCCTCCACTTT
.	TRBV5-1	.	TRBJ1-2	CASSPNRVYGYTF	TGCGCCAGCAGCCCTAACAGGGTCTATGGCTACACCTTC
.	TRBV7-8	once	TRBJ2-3	CASSLDLVGGPTDTQYF	TGTGCCAGCAGCTTAGACCTAGTGGGGGGGCCTACAGATACGCAGTATTTT
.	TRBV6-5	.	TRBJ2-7	CASSYGEGEQYF	TGTGCCAGCAGTTACGGAGAAGGCGAGCAGTACTTC
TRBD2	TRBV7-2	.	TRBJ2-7	CASSPGAGGYLYEQYF	TGTGCCAGCAGCCCCGGAGCGGGAGGCTATCTCTACGAGCAGTACTTC
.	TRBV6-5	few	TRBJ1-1	CASSPTAGDTEAFF	TGTGCCAGCAGTCCTACCGCCGGGGACACTGAAGCTTTCTTT
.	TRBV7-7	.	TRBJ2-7	CASSLRQESSYEQYF	TGTGCTAGCAGCCTCAGACAGGAGAGCTCCTACGAGCAGTACTTC
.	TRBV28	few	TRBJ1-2	CASSRGGYGYTF	TGTGCCAGCAGTAGGGGTGGCTATGGCTACACCTTC
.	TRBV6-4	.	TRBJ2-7	CASSREYGYEQYF	TGTGCCAGCAGCAGGGAATACGGCTACGAGCAGTACTTC
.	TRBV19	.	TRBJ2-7	CASRGAHYEQYF	TGTGCCAGCCGGGGCGCGCACTACGAGCAGTACTTC
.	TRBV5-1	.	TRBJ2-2	CASRAGTTGELFF	TGCGCCAGCAGGGCCGGGACAACCGGGGAGCTGTTTTTT
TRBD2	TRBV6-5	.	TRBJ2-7	CASSYHSGEQYF	TGTGCCAGCAGTTACCATAGCGGGGAGCAGTACTTC
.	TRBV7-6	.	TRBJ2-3	CASSHSGFGQGDTQYF	TGTGCCAGCAGCCACTCAGGGTTTGGGCAAGGAGATACGCAGTATTTT
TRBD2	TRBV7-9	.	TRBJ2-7	CASSPRLAGVNQQYF	TGTGCCAGCAGCCCGCGGCTAGCGGGCGTTAATCAGCAGTACTTC
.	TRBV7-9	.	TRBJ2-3	CASSFGTSGPGDTQYF	TGTGCCAGCAGCTTCGGTACCAGCGGGCCCGGGGATACGCAGTATTTT
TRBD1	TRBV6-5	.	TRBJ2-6	CASRTGETGANVLTF	TGTGCCAGCAGAACAGGGGAGACTGGGGCCAACGTCCTGACTTTC
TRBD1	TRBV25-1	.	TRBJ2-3	CASSEGQRQYF	TGTGCCAGCAGTGAGGGACAGAGGCAGTATTTT
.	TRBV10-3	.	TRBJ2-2	CAISGLARGSTGELFF	TGTGCCATCAGTGGCCTAGCGCGGGGAAGCACCGGGGAGCTGTTTTTT
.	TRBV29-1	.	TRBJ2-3	CSVIPDMSTDTQYF	TGCAGCGTGATTCCCGACATGAGCACAGATACGCAGTATTTT
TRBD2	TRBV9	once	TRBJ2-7	CASSFRTSGVYEQYF	TGTGCCAGCAGCTTTCGGACTAGCGGGGTTTACGAGCAGTACTTC
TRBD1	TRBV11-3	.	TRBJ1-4	CASSLDGQGEDEKLFF	TGTGCCAGCAGCTTAGACGGACAGGGTGAGGATGAAAAACTGTTTTTT
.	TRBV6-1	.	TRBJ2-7	CASSGPGFEQYF	TGTGCCAGCAGTGGACCGGGTTTCGAGCAGTACTTC
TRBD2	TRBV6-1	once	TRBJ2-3	CASRPTSGYTDTQYF	TGTGCCAGCCGTCCGACTAGCGGATACACAGATACGCAGTATTTT
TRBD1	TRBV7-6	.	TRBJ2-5	CASSSGTGGAGETQYF	TGTGCCAGCAGCTCCGGGACAGGGGGCGCGGGAGAGACCCAGTACTTC
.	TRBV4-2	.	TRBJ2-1	CASSQATRGEQFF	TGTGCCAGCAGCCAAGCCACCCGGGGTGAGCAGTTCTTC
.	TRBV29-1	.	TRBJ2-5	CSVEDRGQYF	TGCAGCGTTGAAGACCGGGGCCAGTACTTC
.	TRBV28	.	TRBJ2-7	CASSLTGGFNEQYF	TGTGCCAGCAGTTTAACGGGGGGCTTCAACGAGCAGTACTTC
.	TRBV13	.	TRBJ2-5	CASSFRTEGETQYF	TGTGCCAGCAGTTTTAGGACAGAGGGAGAGACCCAGTACTTC